Listed below are T cell receptor beta chains from one sample, sequenced in a study of blood T cell repertoires in COVID-19. Measured with immunoSEQ multiplex PCR; TCRdb has only the in-frame clones, and not every one. The table lists about 120,000 clones, over 70% of them singletons. The sequencing sample was made of peripheral blood. All receptors come from a woman aged 45-65 years with acute or convalescent COVID-19. Each CDR3 is given with its conserved first and last residue. Each record gives: V gene, clone size, J gene, D gene, CDR3 protein, CDR3 DNA. D genes are given only for firm matches. For some rows the clone size is stated as once, few or many, or as a class when expanded; others skip it.

TRBV27	.	TRBJ2-1	TRBD1	CASRQGYKDEQFF	TGTGCCAGCAGACAGGGGTATAAGGATGAGCAGTTCTTC
TRBV5-4	.	TRBJ2-7	TRBD2	CASSSPEAGGTEQYF	TGTGCCAGCAGCTCCCCCGAAGCGGGAGGGACCGAGCAGTACTTC
TRBV4-2	.	TRBJ2-1	TRBD2	CASSQDRGSGSNEQFF	TGTGCCAGCAGCCAAGATCGGGGTAGCGGGAGCAATGAGCAGTTCTTC
TRBV19	.	TRBJ1-3	TRBD1	CASGQGNSGNTIYF	TGTGCCAGTGGACAGGGCAACTCTGGAAACACCATATATTTT
TRBV7-9	.	TRBJ2-4	TRBD1	CASSSGERQGDF	TGTGCCAGCAGCTCCGGTGAGCGACAGGGTGACTTC
TRBV9	.	TRBJ1-1	TRBD1	CASSTQGAGTEAFF	TGTGCCAGCAGTACACAGGGGGCCGGCACTGAAGCTTTCTTT
TRBV27	.	TRBJ2-7	TRBD1	CASSFLSTGMGEQYF	TGTGCCAGCAGTTTTCTCTCGACAGGGATGGGCGAGCAGTACTTC
TRBV28	.	TRBJ1-4	TRBD1	CASSSRTGTGVEKLFF	TGTGCCAGCAGTTCCCGCACCGGGACAGGGGTTGAAAAACTGTTTTTT
TRBV19	.	TRBJ1-1	.	CASSLDGRNTEAFF	TGTGCCAGTAGTCTGGACGGGAGGAACACTGAAGCTTTCTTT
TRBV5-1	.	TRBJ1-1	TRBD1	CASSLGGTGANTEAFF	TGCGCCAGCAGCTTGGGGGGGACAGGCGCCAACACTGAAGCTTTCTTT
TRBV3-1/TRBV3-2	.	TRBJ1-1	.	CASSGILNTEAFF	TGTGCCAGCAGCGGCATATTGAACACTGAAGCTTTCTTT
TRBV3-1/TRBV3-2	.	TRBJ1-2	TRBD1	CASSQGQGIGGYTF	TGTGCCAGCAGCCAGGGACAGGGGATAGGTGGCTACACCTTC
TRBV13	.	TRBJ2-1	.	CASSLSGWGGSYNEQFF	TGTGCCAGCAGCTTGAGTGGGTGGGGAGGCTCCTACAATGAGCAGTTCTTC
TRBV29-1	.	TRBJ1-1	.	CSGGGGKTEAFF	TGCAGCGGGGGGGGAGGGAAGACTGAAGCTTTCTTT
TRBV5-1	few	TRBJ2-1	.	CASSLAGDSYNEQFF	TGCGCCAGCAGCTTGGCGGGTGACTCCTACAATGAGCAGTTCTTC
TRBV24-1	.	TRBJ2-1	TRBD2	CATSGTSGSKSNEQFF	TGTGCCACATCCGGGACTAGCGGGAGCAAAAGCAATGAGCAGTTCTTC
TRBV9	.	TRBJ1-6	TRBD1	CASSPLSGTEYSPLHF	TGTGCCAGCAGTCCCCTATCAGGGACAGAATATTCACCCCTCCACTTT
TRBV3-1/TRBV3-2	.	TRBJ2-1	.	CASSPPVSNEQFF	TGTGCCAGCAGCCCCCCTGTCTCCAATGAGCAGTTCTTC
TRBV5-1	.	TRBJ2-2	TRBD2	CASSLAGGTGELFF	TGCGCCAGCAGCTTAGCGGGAGGGACCGGGGAGCTGTTTTTT
TRBV7-2	.	TRBJ1-3	.	CASSLAASLSGNTIYF	TGTGCCAGCAGCTTAGCAGCTAGCCTCTCTGGAAACACCATATATTTT
TRBV6-5	.	TRBJ1-1	.	CASDYSNEAFF	TGTGCCAGCGACTATTCGAATGAAGCTTTCTTT
TRBV24-1	.	TRBJ2-1	TRBD2	CAITECWGLAGVEQFF	TGTGCCATTACCGAGTGTTGGGGACTAGCGGGAGTTGAGCAGTTCTTC
TRBV2	.	TRBJ1-6	TRBD1	CASSEAGTGYSPLHF	TGTGCCAGCAGTGAAGCAGGGACAGGGTATTCACCCCTCCACTTT
TRBV7-9	.	TRBJ1-2	TRBD1	CASSLEGAVGGYTF	TGTGCCAGCAGCTTAGAGGGGGCAGTGGGTGGCTACACCTTC
TRBV6-5	.	TRBJ2-3	.	CASRLEVGTDTQYF	TGTGCCAGCAGACTAGAGGTAGGGACAGATACGCAGTATTTT
TRBV5-5	.	TRBJ2-7	TRBD1	CASSLRGQGRDEQYF	TGTGCCAGCAGCTTGAGAGGACAGGGGAGGGACGAGCAGTACTTC
TRBV5-1	.	TRBJ1-1	.	CASSWTDRRPNTEAFF	TGCGCCAGCAGCTGGACTGACAGGAGACCAAACACTGAAGCTTTCTTT
TRBV3-1/TRBV3-2	.	TRBJ2-2	.	CASSQDLRELFF	TGTGCCAGCAGCCAAGATCTTAGGGAGCTGTTTTTT
TRBV5-4	few	TRBJ2-5	.	CASSLVSQETQYF	TGTGCCAGCAGCTTGGTGTCGCAGGAGACCCAGTACTTC
TRBV5-5	.	TRBJ2-5	.	CASSLASGDEETQYF	TGTGCCAGCAGCTTGGCCTCAGGGGATGAAGAGACCCAGTACTTC
TRBV7-9	.	TRBJ1-4	.	CASSMPQGTTNEKLFF	TGTGCCAGCAGCATGCCCCAGGGAACAACTAATGAAAAACTGTTTTTT
TRBV19	once	TRBJ2-1	TRBD1	CASRGRGTYNEQFF	TGTGCCAGTAGAGGCAGGGGGACATACAATGAGCAGTTCTTC
TRBV5-1	.	TRBJ1-6	TRBD1	CASSIGQGNNSPLHF	TGCGCCAGCAGCATAGGACAGGGGAATAATTCACCCCTCCACTTT
TRBV18	.	TRBJ1-1	.	CASSPDVGAEAFF	TGTGCCAGCTCACCAGACGTGGGAGCTGAAGCTTTCTTT
TRBV27	.	TRBJ2-2	.	CASSLGARTGELFF	TGTGCCAGCAGTTTAGGGGCGCGTACCGGGGAGCTGTTTTTT
TRBV21-1	.	TRBJ1-3	.	CASSNRRESSGNTIYF	TGTGCCAGCAGCAACAGGAGGGAGAGCTCTGGAAACACCATATATTTT
TRBV10-3	.	TRBJ1-2	.	CAIRGSAGLNYGYTF	TGTGCCATCAGGGGTTCGGCAGGGCTGAACTATGGCTACACCTTC
TRBV6-4	.	TRBJ2-3	.	CASSTSSTGISTDTQYF	TGTGCCAGCAGTACTAGCTCGACTGGGATTAGCACAGATACGCAGTATTTT
TRBV11-2	.	TRBJ1-2	.	CASSLEGAANYGYTF	TGTGCCAGCAGCTTAGAAGGGGCGGCGAACTATGGCTACACCTTC
TRBV30	.	TRBJ1-1	.	CAWRPGGTVSTEAFF	TGTGCCTGGAGACCCGGAGGAACGGTTAGCACTGAAGCTTTCTTT
TRBV11-2	.	TRBJ1-1	.	CASSLIRGTEAFF	TGTGCCAGCAGCTTAATCCGAGGCACTGAAGCTTTCTTT
TRBV29-1	.	TRBJ1-2	TRBD1	CSVEGQGNGYTF	TGCAGCGTTGAGGGACAGGGAAACGGCTACACCTTC
TRBV7-2	.	TRBJ2-2	.	CASSLGLPRTGELFF	TGTGCCAGCAGCTTAGGCCTCCCGAGGACCGGGGAGCTGTTTTTT
TRBV6-6	.	TRBJ1-1	.	CASGRVGTEAFF	TGTGCCTCCGGGAGGGTAGGGACTGAAGCTTTCTTT
TRBV6-1	.	TRBJ1-4	.	CASRESTGSTNEKLFF	TGTGCCAGCAGGGAATCGACAGGTTCAACTAATGAAAAACTGTTTTTT
TRBV19	.	TRBJ1-5	.	CASKIGGADAPQHF	TGTGCCAGTAAAATTGGAGGGGCCGATGCGCCCCAGCATTTT
TRBV6-1	.	TRBJ1-2	.	CASSEDPGGYTF	TGTGCCAGCAGTGAAGATCCGGGTGGCTACACCTTC